The 19 T cell receptor beta chains listed next were all sequenced from one sample in a study of tumor and adjacent non-tumor tissue in lung cancer. TCRbeta libraries were built with three rounds of nested PCR, modified from ARM-PCR. TCRdb reprocessed the multiplex PCR reads via MiXCR and lists one record per CDR3 protein. The sample has 60,000 to 100,000 distinct CDR3 sequences, over 65% seen once. This sample's RNA came from whole unsorted tissue. More than 3 cm separated this lung sample from the edge of the tumor. The sample taken for sequencing was distant non-tumor lung tissue. All receptors come from a man in his sixties or seventies with non-small cell lung cancer.

The count of this clonotype is one. At one end, the junction sequence differs from germline, possibly due to a read error. The chain couples TRBV11-3 to TRBJ1-1, with unresolved D. Germline V gene data show CDR1 as SGHNT and CDR2 as YENEEA. This CDR3 has 13 residues. The CDR3 reads CNSSPPANTEAVF. The CDR3 DNA reads as TGTAACAGCAGCCCCCCGGCGAACACTGAAGCTGTCTTT.

This clonotype was picked up a small number of times. This sequence may be a read error, since a much larger clone differs from it by one base. J is TRBJ1-2 and V is TRBV5-6; D gene ambiguous. CDR1 and CDR2 (germline): SGHDT, YYEEEE. Trimming cost V 5 bases and J 3 bases, with 5 bases left between them. The CDR3 covers 11 residues. CDR3 sequence reads: CASRSHYGYTF. The CDR3, as DNA: TGTGCCAGCAGATCACACTATGGCTACACCTTC.

This clonotype was counted between two and nine times. One end of the junction varies from germline; a read error may be responsible. This sequence joins TRBV11-2 and TRBJ2-7, with TRBD1 as a possible D gene (6 bases). Germline-derived CDR1 and CDR2 are SGHAT and FQNNGV. CDR3 length: 15 residues. CDR3 nucleotides: TGCGCCAGCAGCTTAGATCAGGGGTCCCCCTACGATCAGTACTTC. This sequence encodes CASSLDQGSPYDQYF.

The chain carries TRBV29-1 and TRBJ2-2; the match to TRBD2 covers 7 bases. CDR1 is SQVTM and CDR2 is ANQGSEA in the germline V gene. CDR3 size: 14 residues. Trimming at V came to 7 bases and at J to 4 bases, leaving 9 bases not matched to a gene. CDR3 amino acids: CSALRTSFTGELFF. As DNA, the CDR3 is TGCAGCGCATTACGGACTAGTTTCACCGGGGAGCTGTTTTTT.

V gene TRBV29-1 combines with J gene TRBJ2-7; D is tentatively TRBD1 or TRBD2 (5 bases each). V was cut by 7 bases and J by 4 bases, with 20 bases left in between. Germline V gives CDR1 SQVTM, CDR2 ANQGSEA. The CDR3 length is 14 residues. CDR3 bases: TGCAGCGCTCAAGAATCGGGACCAAATTACGAGCAGTACTTC. It encodes CSAQESGPNYEQYF.

This clonotype rates as medium-sized. V usage is TRBV29-1 and J usage is TRBJ2-1; TRBD1 might be the D (6 bases). With 4 bases removed from V and 7 bases from J, the gap between germline ends came to 11 bases. There are 12 residues in the CDR3. Germline V gives CDR1 SQVTM, CDR2 ANQGSEA. The CDR3 region is CSVVSQGNEQFF. The CDR3 DNA sequence: TGCAGCGTTGTAAGCCAGGGGAATGAGCAGTTCTTC.

Concerning this clonotype itself: An end of the junction differs from the germline gene, which may be a read error. The chain uses TRBV6-2 or TRBV6-3 and TRBJ2-2; D is possibly TRBD2 (6 bases). The CDR3 length is 19 residues. The germline gives CDR1 MNHEY, CDR2 SVGEGT. The CDR3 reads CASSNAAGRPQKNTGELFF. CDR3 coding DNA: TGTGCCAGCAGTAACGCAGCCGGGAGACCTCAAAAGAACACCGGGGAGTTGTTTTTT.

Details on this clonotype: This could be a read error, since a much larger clone is one nucleotide away. The V gene is TRBV6-6, the J gene TRBJ1-3, with unresolved D. Germline V gene data show CDR1 as MNHNY and CDR2 as SVGAGI (reference sequence). The CDR3 sequence is 15 residues long. Here the CDR3 reads CASSIGHTSGNTICF. CDR3 nucleotides: TGTGCCAGCAGTATTGGGCATACCTCTGGAAACACCATATGTTTT.

Comments on this clonotype: The junction departs from the called germline gene at one end, perhaps through a read error. The rearrangement uses TRBV11-2 and TRBJ2-7, with 8 bases fitting TRBD2. The CDR3 is made up of 14 amino acids. Germline values: CDR1 SGHAT, CDR2 FQNNGV. The CDR3 DNA sequence: TGTGCCGGCAGCTTAGGTAGCGGGACCTACGTACAGTACTTC. Its protein product is CAGSLGSGTYVQYF.

This clonotype appeared many times. The V gene is TRBV4-2, the J gene TRBJ1-2; D is perhaps TRBD1 (5 bases). V was clipped by 2 bases and J by 6 bases, with 16 bases between them. This CDR3 contains 15 residues. The germline V gene has CDR1 LGHNA and CDR2 YNFKEQ. The CDR3 here is CASSQPTGLGDGYTF. DNA for the CDR3: TGTGCCAGCAGCCAACCCACTGGCCTAGGGGATGGCTACACCTTC.

In the case of this clonotype: Because the CDR3 is missing its conserved closing phenylalanine or tryptophan, this is likely a read error. J is TRBJ1-1 and V is TRBV20-1; perhaps TRBD1 as D (5 bases). CDR3 length: 12 amino acids. Germline V gives CDR1 DFQATT, CDR2 SNEGSKA (reference sequence). The CDR3 coding sequence is TGCACTGCTAGAGAGGGGCCCACTGAAGCTTTCTAT. It encodes CTAREGPTEAFY.

Regarding this clonotype: The CDR3 does not close with the conserved phenylalanine or tryptophan, likely indicating a read error. The chain carries TRBV28 and TRBJ2-1, with D tentatively TRBD1 (6 bases). CDR3 length: 15 residues. CDR1 is MDHEN, CDR2 SYDVKM, per germline. Trimming removed 3 bases from V and 9 bases from J, with 18 bases in between. The CDR3 DNA reads as TGTGCCAGCAGTTTCAAGAGGGGGATTGGTGGTGAGCAGTTCTTA. Amino acid sequence: CASSFKRGIGGEQFL.

This rearrangement joins TRBV12-3 or TRBV12-4 to TRBJ2-1; tentatively, D is TRBD1 or TRBD2 (5 bases each). Trimming stripped 10 bases from V and 11 bases from J, with 27 bases between. This CDR3 region has 15 residues. Written as DNA, the CDR3 is TGTGCCATCAACCGGGATAGGACACCTCTTAATAAGCAGTTCTTC. Its translation: CAINRDRTPLNKQFF.

Turning to this clonotype: The CDR3 ends on some other residue instead of the conserved phenylalanine or tryptophan, so this is likely a read error. The rearrangement links TRBV6-5 to TRBJ1-5; no clear D. The ends were cut back, 6 bases at V and 3 bases at J, with 9 bases in the middle. This CDR3 spans 13 amino acids. Germline CDR1 MNHEY, CDR2 SVGAGI. DNA for the CDR3: TGTGCCAGCAGAGGAGTGTACAATCAGCCCCAGCATTCT. It translates to CASRGVYNQPQHS.

With regard to this clonotype: The junction and the germline gene differ at one end; a read error may be behind it. The rearrangement links TRBV6-2 or TRBV6-3 to TRBJ2-5, with D uncertain. Germline-derived CDR1 and CDR2 are MNHEY and SVGEGT. This CDR3 has 13 amino acids. The CDR3 sequence: CASGTSGKETQYF. The DNA of the CDR3 is TGTGCCAGCGGAACCAGTGGCAAAGAAACCCAGTACTTC.

In this sample, this clonotype turned up many times. The J gene is TRBJ2-1, the V gene TRBV28; 9 nucleotides agree with TRBD2. The CDR3 runs 20 residues. Germline CDR1 and CDR2: MDHEN and SYDVKM. The ends lost 3 bases at V and 1 base at J; junction bases unmatched: 16. In DNA form, the CDR3 reads TGTGCCAGCAGTTTTACTAGAAGACTAGCGGATATATCTTCCTACAATGAGCAGTTCTTC. Its protein product is CASSFTRRLADISSYNEQFF.

V gene TRBV30 combines with J gene TRBJ1-1, with D possibly matching TRBD1 (5 bases). CDR1 GTSNPN and CDR2 SVGIG come from the germline V gene (reference sequence). The CDR3 totals 11 residues. CDR3 in DNA: TGTGTCAGCGGACAGAACACTGAAGCTTTCTTT. This codes for CVSGQNTEAFF. Full variable domain (outside the CDR3, taken from reference TRBV30 and TRBJ1-1): SQTIHQWPATLVQPVGSPLSLECTVEGTSNPNLYWYRQAAGRGLQLLFYSVGIGQISSEVPQNLSASRPQDRQFILSSKKLLLSDSGFYLCVSGQNTEAFFGQGTRLTVV.

Comment on this clonotype: A junction end diverges from the germline sequence, so it may reflect a read error. This sequence joins TRBV28 and TRBJ1-2, with 7 bases matching TRBD1. CDR1 is MDHEN and CDR2 is SYDVKM in the germline V gene. The CDR3 runs to 17 residues. The CDR3 DNA sequence: TGTGCCAACAGTTTTGTTCTAACCGGACAGGCTAACTATGGCTACACCTTC. Its translation: CANSFVLTGQANYGYTF.

This clonotype showed up just a few times. Being one base from a much bigger clone, this may be a read error. The rearrangement joins TRBV6-2 or TRBV6-3 to TRBJ2-1; D may be TRBD1 (5 bases). CDR1 and CDR2 (germline): MNHEY, SVGEGT. The CDR3 runs 12 residues. The V and J ends lost 7 bases and 7 bases respectively, with 11 bases between them. CDR3 in DNA: TGTGCCAGCAAACCCTCAGGGAATGAGCAGTTCTTC. This sequence encodes CASKPSGNEQFF.